The present entry profiles one TCR beta chain with its context. Its specificity is unknown. Profiling relied on immunoSEQ multiplex PCR, and the TCRdb table lists in-frame clones only, not all of them. The sample lists around 60,000 clones, 90% to 95% occurring once. This specimen belongs to a study of OX40 agonist ivuxolimab in advanced cancers. Study details: Patients with hepatocellular carcinoma, melanoma, renal cell or head and neck cancer made up the dose-escalation patients.

This CDR3 comprises 16 residues. The germline CDR1 and CDR2 sequences are SNHLY and FYNNEI. The V and J ends lost 1 base and 1 base, in that order; junction bases with no gene match: 6. Baseline, cycle 4 day 1, and cycle 7 day 1 were the blood sampling points. Study-level points and caveats: Clonal expansion from baseline to week 6 occurred in both CD4+ and CD8+ T cells.

The V call is TRBV2, the J call TRBJ1-2; 7 bases are shared with TRBD1. This receptor was obtained from an adult with an advanced solid tumor such as melanoma, head and neck, liver or kidney cancer. The sequences come from CD4+ or CD8+ T cells sorted from blood, collected in a trial of the OX40 agonist ivuxolimab. The CDR3 DNA reads TGTGCCAGCAGTGAAGAGGGGGCAGGGCTTAACTATGGCTACACCTTC. Protein sequence: CASSEEGAGLNYGYTF.